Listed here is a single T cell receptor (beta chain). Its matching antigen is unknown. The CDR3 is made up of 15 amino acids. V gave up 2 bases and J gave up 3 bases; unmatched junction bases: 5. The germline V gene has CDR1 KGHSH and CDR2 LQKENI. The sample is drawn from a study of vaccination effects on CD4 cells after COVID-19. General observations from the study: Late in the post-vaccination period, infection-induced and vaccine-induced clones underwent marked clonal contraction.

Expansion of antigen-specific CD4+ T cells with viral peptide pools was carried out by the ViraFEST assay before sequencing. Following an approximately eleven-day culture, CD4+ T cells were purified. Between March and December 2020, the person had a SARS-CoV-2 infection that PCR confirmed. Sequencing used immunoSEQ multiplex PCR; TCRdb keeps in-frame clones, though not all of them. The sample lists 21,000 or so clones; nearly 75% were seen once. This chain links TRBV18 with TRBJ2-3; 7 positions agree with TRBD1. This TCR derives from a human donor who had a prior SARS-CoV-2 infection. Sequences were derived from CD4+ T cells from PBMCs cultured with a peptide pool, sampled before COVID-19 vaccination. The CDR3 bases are TGTGCCAGCTCACCAGACAGGGTGAGGACAGATACGCAGTATTTT. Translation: CASSPDRVRTDTQYF.